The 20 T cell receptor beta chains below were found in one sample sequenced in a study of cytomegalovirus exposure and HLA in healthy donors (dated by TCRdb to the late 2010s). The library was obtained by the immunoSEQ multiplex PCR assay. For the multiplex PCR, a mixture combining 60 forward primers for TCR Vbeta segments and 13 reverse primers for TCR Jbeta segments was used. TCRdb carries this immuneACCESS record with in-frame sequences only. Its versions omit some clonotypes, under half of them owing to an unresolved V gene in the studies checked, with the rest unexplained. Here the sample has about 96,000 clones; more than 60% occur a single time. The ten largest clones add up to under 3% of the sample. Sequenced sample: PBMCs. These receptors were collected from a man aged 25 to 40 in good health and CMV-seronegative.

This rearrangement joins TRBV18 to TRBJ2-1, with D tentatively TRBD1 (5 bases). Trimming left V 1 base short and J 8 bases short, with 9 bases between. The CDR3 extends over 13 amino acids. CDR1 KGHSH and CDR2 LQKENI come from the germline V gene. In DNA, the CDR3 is TGTGCCAGCTCACCACTCAGGGTGGATGAGCAGTTCTTC. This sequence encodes CASSPLRVDEQFF. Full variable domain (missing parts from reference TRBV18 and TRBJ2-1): NAGVMQNPRHLVRRRGQEARLRCSPMKGHSHVYWYRQLPEEGLKFMVYLQKENIIDESGMPKERFSAEFPKEGPSILRIQQVVRGDSAAYFCASSPLRVDEQFFGPGTRLTVL.

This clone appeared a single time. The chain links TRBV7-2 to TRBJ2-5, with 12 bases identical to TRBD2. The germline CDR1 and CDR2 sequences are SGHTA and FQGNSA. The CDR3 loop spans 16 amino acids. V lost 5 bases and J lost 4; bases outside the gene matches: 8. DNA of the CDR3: TGTGCCAGCAGCGATCTACTAGCGGGGGGAGGAGAGACCCAGTACTTC. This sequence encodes CASSDLLAGGGETQYF.

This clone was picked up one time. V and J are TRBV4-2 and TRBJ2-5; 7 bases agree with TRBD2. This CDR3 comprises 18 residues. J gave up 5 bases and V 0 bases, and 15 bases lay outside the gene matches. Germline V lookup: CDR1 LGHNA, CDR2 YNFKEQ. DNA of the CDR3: TGTGCCAGCAGCCAAGATATAAGCGGGGCCACCCTTCACGAGACCCAGTACTTC. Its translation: CASSQDISGATLHETQYF.

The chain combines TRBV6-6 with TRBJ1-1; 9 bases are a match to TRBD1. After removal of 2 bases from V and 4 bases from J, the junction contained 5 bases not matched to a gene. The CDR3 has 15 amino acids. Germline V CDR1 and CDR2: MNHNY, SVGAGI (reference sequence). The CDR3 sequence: CASSYPGQGVTEAFF. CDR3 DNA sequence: TGTGCCAGCAGTTACCCGGGACAGGGTGTCACTGAAGCTTTCTTT.

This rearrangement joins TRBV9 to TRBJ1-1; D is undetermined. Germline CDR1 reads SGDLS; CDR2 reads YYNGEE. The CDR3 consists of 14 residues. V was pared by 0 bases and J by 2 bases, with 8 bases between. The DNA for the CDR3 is TGTGCCAGCAGCGTAGATTGGGCAAACACTGAAGCTTTCTTT. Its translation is CASSVDWANTEAFF.

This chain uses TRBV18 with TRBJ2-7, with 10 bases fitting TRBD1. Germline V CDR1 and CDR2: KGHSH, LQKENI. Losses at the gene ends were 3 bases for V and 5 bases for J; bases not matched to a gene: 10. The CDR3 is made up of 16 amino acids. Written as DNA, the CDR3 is TGTGCCAGCTCACCCGACAGGGGGCAAAACATCCACGAGCAGTACTTC. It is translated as CASSPDRGQNIHEQYF.

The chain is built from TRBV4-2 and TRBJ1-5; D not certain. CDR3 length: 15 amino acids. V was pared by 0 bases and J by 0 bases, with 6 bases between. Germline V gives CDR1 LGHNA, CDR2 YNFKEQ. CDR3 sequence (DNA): TGTGCCAGCAGCCAAGACCTAAATAGCAATCAGCCCCAGCATTTT. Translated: CASSQDLNSNQPQHF.

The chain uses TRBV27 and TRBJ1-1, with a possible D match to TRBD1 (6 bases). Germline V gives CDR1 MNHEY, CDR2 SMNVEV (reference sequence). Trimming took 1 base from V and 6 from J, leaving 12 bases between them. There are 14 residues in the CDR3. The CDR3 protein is CASSLLDRTAEAFF. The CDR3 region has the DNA TGTGCCAGCAGTTTATTAGACAGGACGGCTGAAGCTTTCTTT.

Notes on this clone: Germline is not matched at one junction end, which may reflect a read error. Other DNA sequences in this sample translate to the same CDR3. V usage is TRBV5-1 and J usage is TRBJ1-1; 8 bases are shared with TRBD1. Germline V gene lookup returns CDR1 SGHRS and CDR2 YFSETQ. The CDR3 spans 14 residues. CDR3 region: CASSPAGGYTEAFF. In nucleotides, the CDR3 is TGTGCCAGCAGCCCGGCAGGGGGCTACACTGAAGCTTTCTTT.

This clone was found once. The DNA for the CDR3 is TGTGCCAGCAGCCCCTATAGCGGGGGGCTCTCCTACAATGAGCAGTTCTTC. It codes for CASSPYSGGLSYNEQFF. The chain has TRBV7-8 and TRBJ2-1, with 10 nucleotides matching TRBD2. CDR3 length: 17 residues. CDR1 is SGHVS, CDR2 FQNEAQ, per germline. Germline trimming cut 5 bases from V and 0 bases from J; bases unmatched to any gene: 7. Full variable domain (outside the CDR3, taken from reference TRBV7-8 and TRBJ2-1): GAGVSQSPRYKVAKRGQDVALRCDPISGHVSLFWYQQALGQGPEFLTYFQNEAQLDKSGLPSDRFFAERPEGSVSTLKIQRTQQEDSAVYLCASSPYSGGLSYNEQFFGPGTRLTVL.

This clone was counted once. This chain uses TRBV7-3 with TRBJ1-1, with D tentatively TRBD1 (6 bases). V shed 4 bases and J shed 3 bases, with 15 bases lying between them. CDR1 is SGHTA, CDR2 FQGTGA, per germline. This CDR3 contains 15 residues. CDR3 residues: CASSSAVGGHTEAFF. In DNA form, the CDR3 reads TGTGCCAGCAGCTCCGCCGTCGGGGGGCACACTGAAGCTTTCTTT.

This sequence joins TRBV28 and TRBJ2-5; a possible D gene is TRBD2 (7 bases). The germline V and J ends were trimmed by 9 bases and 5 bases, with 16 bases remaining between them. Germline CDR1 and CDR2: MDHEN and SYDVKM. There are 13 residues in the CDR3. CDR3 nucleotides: TGTGCCAGTCTAGGGGGGGGCTGGGAGACCCAGTACTTC. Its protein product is CASLGGGWETQYF.

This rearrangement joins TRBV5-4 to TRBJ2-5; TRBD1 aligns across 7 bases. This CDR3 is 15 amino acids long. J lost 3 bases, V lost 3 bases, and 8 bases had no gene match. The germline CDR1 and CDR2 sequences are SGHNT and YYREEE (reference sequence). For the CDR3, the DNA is TGTGCCAGCAGCTACTCAACCGGGACAGAAGAGACCCAGTACTTC. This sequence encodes CASSYSTGTEETQYF.

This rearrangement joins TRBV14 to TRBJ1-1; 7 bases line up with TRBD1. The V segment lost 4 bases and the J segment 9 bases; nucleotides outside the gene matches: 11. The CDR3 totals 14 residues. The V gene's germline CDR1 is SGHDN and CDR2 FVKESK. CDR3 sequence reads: CASSPDHRGGKAFF. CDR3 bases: TGTGCCAGCAGCCCGGATCACAGGGGAGGAAAAGCTTTCTTT.

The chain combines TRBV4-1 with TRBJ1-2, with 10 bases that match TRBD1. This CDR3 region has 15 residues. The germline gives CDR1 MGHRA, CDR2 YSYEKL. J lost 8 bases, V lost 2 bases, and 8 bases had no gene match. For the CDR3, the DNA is TGCGCCAGCAGCCAATCCGACAGGGGGCTAGGAGGCTACACCTTC. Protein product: CASSQSDRGLGGYTF.

Written as DNA, the CDR3 is TGTGCCAGCAGTTACGGGAGGCTTCCCTTCTACGAGCAGTACTTC. Translated: CASSYGRLPFYEQYF. V is TRBV6-6 and J is TRBJ2-7, with D possibly TRBD2 on 6 matching bases. CDR1 is MNHNY and CDR2 is SVGAGI in the germline V gene (reference sequence). This CDR3 comprises 15 residues. Trimming pared 2 bases from V and 3 bases from J, leaving 14 bases between.

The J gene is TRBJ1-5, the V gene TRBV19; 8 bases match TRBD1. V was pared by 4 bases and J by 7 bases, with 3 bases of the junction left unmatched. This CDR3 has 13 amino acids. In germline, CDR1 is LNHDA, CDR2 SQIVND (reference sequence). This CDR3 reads CASSTTGDQPQHF. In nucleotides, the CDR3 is TGTGCCAGTAGTACGACAGGGGACCAGCCCCAGCATTTT. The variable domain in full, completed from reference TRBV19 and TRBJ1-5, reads DGGITQSPKYLFRKEGQNVTLSCEQNLNHDAMYWYRQDPGQGLRLIYYSQIVNDFQKGDIAEGYSVSREKKESFPLTVTSAQKNPTAFYLCASSTTGDQPQHFGDGTRLSIL.

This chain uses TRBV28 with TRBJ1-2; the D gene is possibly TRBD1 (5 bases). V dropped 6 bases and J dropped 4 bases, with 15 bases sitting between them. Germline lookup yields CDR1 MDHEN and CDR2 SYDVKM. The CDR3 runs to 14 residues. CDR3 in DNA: TGTGCCAGCAGAGGAGGGCAGGGAGGCTATGGCTACACCTTC. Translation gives CASRGGQGGYGYTF.

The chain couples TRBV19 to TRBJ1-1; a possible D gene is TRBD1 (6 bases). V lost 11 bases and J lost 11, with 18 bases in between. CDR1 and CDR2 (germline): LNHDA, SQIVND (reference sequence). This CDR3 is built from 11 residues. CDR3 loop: CAGTGQGWAFF. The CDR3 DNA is TGTGCCGGTACAGGGCAGGGTTGGGCTTTCTTT.

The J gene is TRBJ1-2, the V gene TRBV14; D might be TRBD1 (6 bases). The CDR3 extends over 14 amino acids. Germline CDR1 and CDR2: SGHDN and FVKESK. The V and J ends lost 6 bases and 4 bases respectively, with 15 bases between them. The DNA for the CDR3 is TGTGCCAGCAGACGACAGGAGGAGGCCTATGGCTACACCTTC. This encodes CASRRQEEAYGYTF.